The 30 T cell receptor beta chains in this list originate from one sample, sequenced in a study of vaccination effects on CD4 cells after COVID-19. TCRdb's table, derived via immunoSEQ multiplex PCR, lists solely in-frame clones and lacks some. Among some 15,000 clones, about three quarters were seen once, and the ten largest hold 29%. These receptors' antigens are unknown. Sequencing was preceded by expansion of antigen-specific CD4+ T cells with viral peptide pools in the ViraFEST assay. When around 9 days of culture had elapsed, CD4+ T cells were isolated. This person caught SARS-CoV-2 sometime from March to December 2020, and PCR testing confirmed the infection. The participants, recipients of two vaccine doses, got either BNT162b2 or mRNA-1273. The material was CD4+ T cells from PBMCs cultured with HCoV-NL63 spike peptides, obtained after COVID-19 vaccination. The receptors here all came from a human donor who had a prior SARS-CoV-2 infection.

This sequence joins TRBV7-9 and TRBJ1-3, with D unresolved. The CDR3 has 13 amino acids. CDR1 and CDR2 (germline): SEHNR, FQNEAQ (reference sequence). Trimming shortened V by 5 bases and J by 8 bases, and 13 bases separated the two germline ends. The chain's CDR3 is CASSPSGRHTIYF. CDR3 nucleotide sequence: TGTGCCAGCAGCCCCTCCGGCAGACACACCATATATTTT.

The chain uses TRBV18 and TRBJ1-2, with a weak D call TRBD1 (5 bases). The CDR3 has 15 amino acids. Germline lookup yields CDR1 KGHSH and CDR2 LQKENI. The V and J ends lost 1 base and 0 bases respectively, with 9 bases between them. The CDR3 sequence is CASSPRGPANYGYTF. CDR3 DNA: TGTGCCAGCTCACCACGGGGACCTGCTAACTATGGCTACACCTTC.

The chain is built from TRBV3-1 (or the pseudogene TRBV3-2) and TRBJ2-6; D is undetermined. V was trimmed by 2 bases and J by 4 bases, leaving 18 bases between them. Per the germline V gene, CDR1 is LGHDT and CDR2 is YNNKEL (reference sequence). The CDR3 extends over 18 amino acids. CDR3 region: CASSQRRQPRSGANVLTF. CDR3 sequence (DNA): TGTGCCAGCAGCCAAAGACGGCAACCACGCTCCGGGGCCAACGTCCTGACTTTC.

J is TRBJ2-5 and V is TRBV7-2; D is unclear. In germline, CDR1 is SGHTA, CDR2 FQGNSA. Trimming took off 2 bases at V and 2 bases at J, with 15 bases between the two ends. The CDR3 sequence is 16 residues long. Here the CDR3 DNA reads TGTGCCAGCAGCTTATTTAGCAGGACCTCTCAAGAGACCCAGTACTTC. It encodes CASSLFSRTSQETQYF.

The rearrangement links TRBV23-1 to TRBJ2-7; possibly TRBD2 for D (6 bases). TRBV23-1 is an ORF, with its function uncertain. The CDR3 extends over 22 amino acids. Trimming pared 0 bases from V and 2 bases from J, leaving 32 bases between. The CDR3 DNA follows: TGCGCCAGCAGTCAATCCTCCCGGGAGCGACAGAAATTACCTACGGGCGCCTACGAGCAGTACTTC. Its protein is CASSQSSRERQKLPTGAYEQYF.

The CDR3 is CASSSTPYYNEQFF. Written as DNA, the CDR3 is TGTGCCAGCAGTTCCACGCCTTACTACAATGAGCAGTTCTTC. V usage is TRBV3-1 (or the pseudogene TRBV3-2) and J usage is TRBJ2-1; D call uncertain. Trimming cost V 6 bases and J 3 bases, with 12 bases left between them. The CDR3 sequence is 14 residues long. Germline assignment: CDR1 LGHDT and CDR2 YNNKEL (reference sequence).

The chain joins TRBV5-1 to TRBJ2-1, with 15 bases that match TRBD2. The CDR3 has 19 residues. With 4 bases clipped from V and 1 base from J, the junction kept 9 bases outside the gene matches. CDR1 is SGHRS and CDR2 is YFSETQ in the germline V gene. DNA of the CDR3: TGCGCCAGCAGCGGGGAGGGACTAGCGGGGGGACCATCCTACAATGAGCAGTTCTTC. This codes for CASSGEGLAGGPSYNEQFF.

V and J are TRBV20-1 and TRBJ2-4; 9 bases are shared with TRBD2. The V gene end was trimmed by 5 bases and the J gene end by 8 bases; junction bases not matched to a gene: 1. The CDR3 has 11 residues. Germline assignment: CDR1 DFQATT and CDR2 SNEGSKA (reference sequence). The CDR3 protein is CSAGLAHIQYF. Here the CDR3 DNA reads TGCAGTGCTGGACTAGCGCACATTCAGTACTTC.

The gene calls are TRBV3-1 (or the pseudogene TRBV3-2) and TRBJ2-2; possibly TRBD1 or TRBD2 for D (6 bases each). The CDR3 consists of 16 residues. The ends were cut back, 4 bases at V and 3 bases at J, with 15 bases in the middle. The germline V gene encodes CDR1 LGHDT and CDR2 YNNKEL (reference sequence). The CDR3 nucleotides are TGTGCCAGCAGCCTCAAATACGGGGGCGACACCGGGGAGCTGTTTTTT. Amino acids: CASSLKYGGDTGELFF.

This clone appeared a single time. The chain carries TRBV27 and TRBJ2-6; a weak D match, TRBD1 (6 bases). Trimming removed 4 bases from V and 4 bases from J, with 17 bases in between. CDR3 length: 17 amino acids. Germline CDR1 is MNHEY and CDR2 is SMNVEV (reference sequence). CDR3 region: CASSSGHRTSGANVLTF. CDR3 nucleotide sequence: TGTGCCAGCAGTTCGGGACATAGGACTTCCGGGGCCAACGTCCTGACTTTC.

This chain links TRBV10-1 with TRBJ2-5; D might be TRBD2 (6 bases). Germline V gives CDR1 WNHNN, CDR2 SYGVQD (reference sequence). The CDR3 is 15 amino acids. The V end was cut by 4 bases, the J end by 3 bases, with 15 bases between. Written as DNA, the CDR3 is TGCGCCAGCAGTGTGGGGGGAGCTAGGAAAGAGACCCAGTACTTC. Translating it yields CASSVGGARKETQYF.

The rearrangement uses TRBV19 and TRBJ2-7; 12 nucleotides match TRBD1. J gave up 7 bases and V 7 bases, and 14 bases lay outside the gene matches. Germline CDR1 and CDR2: LNHDA and SQIVND (reference sequence). This CDR3 is 16 amino acids long. The CDR3 nucleotides are TGTGCCAGTACCCTGTACTGGGGACAGGGGGCTGGAGAGCAGTACTTC. As protein: CASTLYWGQGAGEQYF.

In this sample, this clone turned up once. The chain is built from TRBV7-6 and TRBJ2-7, with 9 bases fitting TRBD2. Germline V gene lookup returns CDR1 SGHVS and CDR2 FNYEAQ. CDR3 length equals 16 residues. The ends lost 2 bases at V and 7 bases at J; junction bases unmatched: 12. In DNA, the CDR3 is TGTGCCAGCAGCTTAATGGCCGGGACTAGCAATGAGGAGCAGTACTTC. Encoded protein: CASSLMAGTSNEEQYF.

The chain links TRBV30 to TRBJ1-6; TRBD1 aligns across 9 bases. The V and J ends lost 7 bases and 2 bases, in that order; junction bases with no gene match: 3. The length of the CDR3 is 14 residues. CDR1 and CDR2 from the germline V gene are GTSNPN and SVGIG (reference sequence). CDR3 in amino acids: CASTGGTYNSPLHF. The DNA for the CDR3 is TGTGCCTCAACAGGGGGCACCTATAATTCACCCCTCCACTTT. Variable domain in full (rest from reference TRBV30 and TRBJ1-6): SQTIHQWPATLVQPVGSPLSLECTVEGTSNPNLYWYRQAAGRGLQLLFYSVGIGQISSEVPQNLSASRPQDRQFILSSKKLLLSDSGFYLCASTGGTYNSPLHFGNGTRLTVT.

The table lists this clone with a count of one. The rearrangement uses TRBV19 and TRBJ2-1; 9 nucleotides align to TRBD2. V lost 5 bases, J lost 3 bases, and 5 bases stayed unmatched. The CDR3 has 15 amino acids. Germline CDR1 and CDR2: LNHDA and SQIVND (reference sequence). The CDR3 loop is CASSHLAGIYNEQFF. The CDR3 bases are TGTGCCAGTAGTCATCTAGCGGGGATCTACAATGAGCAGTTCTTC.

This clone was seen once. The rearrangement joins TRBV5-5 to TRBJ2-5; D gene uncertain. CDR1 and CDR2 from the germline V gene are SGHKS and YYEKEE (reference sequence). The length of the CDR3 is 12 residues. V was cut by 3 bases and J by 5 bases, with 8 bases left in between. The CDR3 loop reads CASSSLYETQYF. The CDR3 DNA reads TGTGCCAGCAGCTCCCTTTATGAGACCCAGTACTTC.

The V call is TRBV30, the J call TRBJ1-6; no reliable D call. V dropped 4 bases and J dropped 0 bases, with 13 bases sitting between them. CDR1 GTSNPN and CDR2 SVGIG come from the germline V gene (reference sequence). This CDR3 is built from 16 residues. The CDR3 DNA is TGTGCCTGGAAGATACCGGGTAGCTCCTATAATTCACCCCTCCACTTT. Encoded protein: CAWKIPGSSYNSPLHF.

There are a few counts of this clone. This sequence joins TRBV3-1 (or the pseudogene TRBV3-2) and TRBJ2-5; TRBD2 agrees at 7 bases. The CDR3 runs to 15 residues. From germline, CDR1 is LGHDT and CDR2 YNNKEL (reference sequence). Trimming cost V 1 base and J 5 bases; bases outside gene matches: 7. For the CDR3, the DNA is TGTGCCAGCAGCCAAGGGGGGAGGGTAAGGGAGACCCAGTACTTC. Its translation: CASSQGGRVRETQYF.

The rearrangement uses TRBV2 and TRBJ2-1; unclear D gene. Trimming stripped 3 bases from V and 0 bases from J, with 12 bases between. This CDR3 spans 16 amino acids. Per the germline V gene, CDR1 is SNHLY and CDR2 is FYNNEI. The CDR3 nucleotides read TGTGCCAGCAGTGAGCGTGCGAGGAGCTCCTACAATGAGCAGTTCTTC. Protein: CASSERARSSYNEQFF.

This clone was picked up one time. The V gene is TRBV12-3 or TRBV12-4, the J gene TRBJ2-1, with a weak D call TRBD1 (5 bases). V lost 2 bases and J 9 bases, leaving 5 bases between the germline ends. CDR3 length: 11 amino acids. The CDR3 loop reads CASSLRGEQFF. As DNA, the CDR3 is TGTGCCAGCAGTTTAAGGGGTGAGCAGTTCTTC.

The rearrangement links TRBV6-5 to TRBJ1-1, with D possibly matching TRBD1 (6 bases). V was cut by 3 bases and J by 3 bases, with 8 bases left in between. The germline CDR1 and CDR2 sequences are MNHEY and SVGAGI. The CDR3 is 13 amino acids. This CDR3 reads CASSYRGYTEAFF. As DNA, the CDR3 is TGTGCCAGCAGTTATAGGGGGTACACTGAAGCTTTCTTT.

This CDR3 reads CASSFGTSGRAYTQYF. The CDR3 nucleotides read TGTGCCAGCAGCTTCGGGACTAGCGGGAGGGCATATACGCAGTATTTT. The V call is TRBV5-4, the J call TRBJ2-3; 16 bases are shared with TRBD2. The V segment lost 2 bases and the J segment 7 bases; nucleotides outside the gene matches: 4. The CDR3 has 16 residues. Germline V lookup: CDR1 SGHNT, CDR2 YYREEE (reference sequence).

This clone has only one observation. The V gene is TRBV30, the J gene TRBJ2-3; no clear D. The CDR3 runs to 12 residues. CDR1 is GTSNPN, CDR2 SVGIG, per germline (reference sequence). V was trimmed by 3 bases and J by 5 bases, leaving 9 bases between them. In nucleotides, the CDR3 is TGTGCCTGGAGCAGGTCTTTAGATACGCAGTATTTT. The encoded protein is CAWSRSLDTQYF.

A few counts support this clone. The chain's CDR3 is CASSQAQGGSGNTIYF. The DNA of the CDR3 is TGCGCCAGCAGCCAAGCTCAGGGCGGCTCTGGAAACACCATATATTTT. This chain links TRBV4-1 with TRBJ1-3; possible D gene TRBD1, 5 bases. V gave up 1 base and J gave up 0 bases, with 10 bases separating them. Germline values: CDR1 MGHRA, CDR2 YSYEKL. The CDR3 covers 16 residues.

There are a few counts of this clone. The rearrangement links TRBV7-8 to TRBJ2-1; 9 bases are shared with TRBD2. CDR1 is SGHVS, CDR2 FQNEAQ, per germline. The length of the CDR3 is 15 residues. J was trimmed by 12 bases and V by 1 base; bases with no gene match: 10. The CDR3 DNA is TGTGCCAGCAGCTTAGACGGCGGGAGGGCCTTGAGGCAGTTCTTC. This codes for CASSLDGGRALRQFF.

The CDR3 DNA sequence: TGCGCCAGCAGCTTGGACTCCTACAATGAGCAGTTCTTC. Translating gives CASSLDSYNEQFF. V usage is TRBV5-1 and J usage is TRBJ2-1; D gene ambiguous. The CDR3 is 13 residues long. Trimming left V 0 bases short and J 0 bases short, with 1 base between. Germline-derived CDR1 and CDR2 are SGHRS and YFSETQ.

The chain uses TRBV12-5 and TRBJ2-1, with 9 bases fitting TRBD1. CDR3 length: 15 residues. Germline assignment: CDR1 LGHNT and CDR2 FRNRAP. J was trimmed by 3 bases and V by 6 bases; bases with no gene match: 6. CDR3 nucleotide sequence: TGTGCTAGTGGCCCCGGGACAGGGTTCTACAATGAGCAGTTCTTC. Protein sequence: CASGPGTGFYNEQFF.

The V gene is TRBV18, the J gene TRBJ1-5; D gene uncertain. CDR1 KGHSH and CDR2 LQKENI come from the germline V gene. The V and J ends lost 2 bases and 1 base respectively, with 3 bases between them. The CDR3 has 13 amino acids. The CDR3 DNA reads TGTGCCAGCTCACCAATGAGCAATCAGCCCCAGCATTTT. Translation: CASSPMSNQPQHF.

The chain joins TRBV10-3 to TRBJ2-5; 10 positions agree with TRBD2. CDR3 length: 14 residues. The germline V gene has CDR1 ENHRY and CDR2 SYGVKD. V was clipped by 2 bases and J by 10 bases; unmatched bases: 7. CDR3 residues: CAISEQLAGRSQYF. The CDR3 DNA is TGTGCCATCAGTGAGCAACTAGCGGGGAGAAGCCAGTACTTC.

V gene TRBV18 combines with J gene TRBJ2-7; weak D call: TRBD1 (6 bases). Trimming pared 0 bases from V and 6 bases from J, leaving 15 bases between. The CDR3 is made up of 15 amino acids. Looked up from germline, CDR1 is KGHSH and CDR2 is LQKENI. CDR3 in amino acids: CASSPPGRGPLEQYF. DNA of the CDR3: TGTGCCAGCTCACCACCTGGCAGGGGCCCCCTCGAGCAGTACTTC.